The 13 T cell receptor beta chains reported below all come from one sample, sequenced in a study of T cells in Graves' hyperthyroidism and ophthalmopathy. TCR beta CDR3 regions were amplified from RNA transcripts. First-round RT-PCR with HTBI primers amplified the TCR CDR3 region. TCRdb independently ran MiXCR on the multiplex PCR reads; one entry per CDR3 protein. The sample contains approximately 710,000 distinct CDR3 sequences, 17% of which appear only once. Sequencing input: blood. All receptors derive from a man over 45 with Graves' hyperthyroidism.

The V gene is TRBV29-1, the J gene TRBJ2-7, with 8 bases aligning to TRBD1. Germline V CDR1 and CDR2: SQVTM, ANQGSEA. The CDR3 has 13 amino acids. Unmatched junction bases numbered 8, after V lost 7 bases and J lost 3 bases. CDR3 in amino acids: CSAQTGENYEQYF. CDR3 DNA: TGCAGCGCCCAGACAGGGGAAAACTACGAGCAGTACTTC.

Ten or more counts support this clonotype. Here the CDR3 reads CASSRTTSGSYEQYF. CDR3 DNA: TGTGCCAGCAGCCGAACGACTAGCGGGAGCTACGAGCAGTACTTC. This chain uses TRBV14 with TRBJ2-7; the match to TRBD2 covers 12 bases. Looked up from germline, CDR1 is SGHDN and CDR2 is FVKESK. The CDR3 sequence is 15 residues long. Unmatched junction bases numbered 4, after V lost 4 bases and J lost 3 bases.

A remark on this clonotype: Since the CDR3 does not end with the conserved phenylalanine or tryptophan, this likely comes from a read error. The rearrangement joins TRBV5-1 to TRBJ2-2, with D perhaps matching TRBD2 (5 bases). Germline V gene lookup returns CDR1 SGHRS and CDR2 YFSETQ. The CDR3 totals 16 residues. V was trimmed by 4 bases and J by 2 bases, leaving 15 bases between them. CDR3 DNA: TGCGCCAGCAGCGACCCTTCCAGCGGCAACACCGGGGAGCTGTTTCTT. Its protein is CASSDPSSGNTGELFL.

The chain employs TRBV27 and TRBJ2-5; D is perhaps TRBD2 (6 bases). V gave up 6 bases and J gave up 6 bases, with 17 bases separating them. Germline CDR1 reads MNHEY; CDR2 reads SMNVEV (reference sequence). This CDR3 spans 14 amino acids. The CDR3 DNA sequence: TGTGCCAGCAGAACGGGACTGCACTCACAGACCCAGTACTTC. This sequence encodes CASRTGLHSQTQYF.

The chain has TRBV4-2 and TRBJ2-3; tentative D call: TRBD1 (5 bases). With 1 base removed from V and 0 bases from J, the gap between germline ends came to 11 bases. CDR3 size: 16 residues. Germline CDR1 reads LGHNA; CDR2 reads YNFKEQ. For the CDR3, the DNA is TGTGCCAGCAGCCAAGCGACAGCCCCTAGCACAGATACGCAGTATTTT. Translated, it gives CASSQATAPSTDTQYF.

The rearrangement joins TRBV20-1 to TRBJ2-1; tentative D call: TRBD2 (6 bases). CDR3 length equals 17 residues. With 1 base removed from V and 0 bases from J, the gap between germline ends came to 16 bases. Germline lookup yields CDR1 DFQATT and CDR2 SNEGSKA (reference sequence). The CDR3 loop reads CSARGFSGLPSYNEQFF. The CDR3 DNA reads TGCAGTGCTAGAGGGTTTAGCGGCCTGCCCTCCTACAATGAGCAGTTCTTC.

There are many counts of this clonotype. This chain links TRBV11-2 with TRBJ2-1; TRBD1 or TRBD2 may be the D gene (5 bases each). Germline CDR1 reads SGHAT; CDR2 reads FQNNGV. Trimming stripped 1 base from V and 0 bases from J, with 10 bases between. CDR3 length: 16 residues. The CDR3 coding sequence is TGTGCCAGCAGCTTAGTTCGGGGCCTCTCCTACAATGAGCAGTTCTTC. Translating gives CASSLVRGLSYNEQFF.

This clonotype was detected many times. The CDR3 protein is CASSLVAGANYGYTF. The CDR3 region has the DNA TGTGCCAGCAGCTTAGTGGCAGGAGCTAACTATGGCTACACCTTC. The chain joins TRBV7-9 to TRBJ1-2, with D uncertain. The germline V gene has CDR1 SEHNR and CDR2 FQNEAQ (reference sequence). V was cut by 1 base and J by 0 bases, with 9 bases left in between. The CDR3 has 15 amino acids.

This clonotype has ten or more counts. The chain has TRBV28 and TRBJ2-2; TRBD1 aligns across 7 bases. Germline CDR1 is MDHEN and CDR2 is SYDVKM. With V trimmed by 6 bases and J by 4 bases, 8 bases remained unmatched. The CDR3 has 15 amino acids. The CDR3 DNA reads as TGTGCCAGCAGGCAGATCCGGGACAGCACCGGGGAGCTGTTTTTT. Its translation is CASRQIRDSTGELFF.

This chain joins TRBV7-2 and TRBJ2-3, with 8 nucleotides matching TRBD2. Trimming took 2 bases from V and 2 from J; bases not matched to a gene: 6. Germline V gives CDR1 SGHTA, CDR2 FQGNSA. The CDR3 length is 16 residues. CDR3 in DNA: TGTGCCAGCAGCTTAATAGCGGGGCTAAACACAGATACGCAGTATTTT. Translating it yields CASSLIAGLNTDTQYF.

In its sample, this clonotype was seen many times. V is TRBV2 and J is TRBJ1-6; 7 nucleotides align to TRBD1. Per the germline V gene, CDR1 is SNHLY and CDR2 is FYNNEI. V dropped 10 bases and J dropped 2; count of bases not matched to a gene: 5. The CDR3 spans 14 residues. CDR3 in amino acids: CATRDRAYNSPLHF. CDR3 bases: TGTGCCACTCGAGACAGGGCCTATAATTCACCCCTCCACTTT.

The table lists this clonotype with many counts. DNA for the CDR3: TGTGCCATCAGTCGGGAGGAGGGAGAGACCCAGTACTTC. The encoded protein is CAISREEGETQYF. J is TRBJ2-5 and V is TRBV10-3; 7 bases agree with TRBD2. V shed 5 bases, J shed 4 bases, and the junction held 4 bases outside the gene matches. The CDR3 length is 13 residues. Germline assignment: CDR1 ENHRY and CDR2 SYGVKD.

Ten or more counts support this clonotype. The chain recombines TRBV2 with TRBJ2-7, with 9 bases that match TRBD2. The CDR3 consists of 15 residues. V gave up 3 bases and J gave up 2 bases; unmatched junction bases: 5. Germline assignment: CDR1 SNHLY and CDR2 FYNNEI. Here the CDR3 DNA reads TGTGCCAGCAGTGATCTGGCTAGCGGGACCTACGAGCAGTACTTC. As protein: CASSDLASGTYEQYF.